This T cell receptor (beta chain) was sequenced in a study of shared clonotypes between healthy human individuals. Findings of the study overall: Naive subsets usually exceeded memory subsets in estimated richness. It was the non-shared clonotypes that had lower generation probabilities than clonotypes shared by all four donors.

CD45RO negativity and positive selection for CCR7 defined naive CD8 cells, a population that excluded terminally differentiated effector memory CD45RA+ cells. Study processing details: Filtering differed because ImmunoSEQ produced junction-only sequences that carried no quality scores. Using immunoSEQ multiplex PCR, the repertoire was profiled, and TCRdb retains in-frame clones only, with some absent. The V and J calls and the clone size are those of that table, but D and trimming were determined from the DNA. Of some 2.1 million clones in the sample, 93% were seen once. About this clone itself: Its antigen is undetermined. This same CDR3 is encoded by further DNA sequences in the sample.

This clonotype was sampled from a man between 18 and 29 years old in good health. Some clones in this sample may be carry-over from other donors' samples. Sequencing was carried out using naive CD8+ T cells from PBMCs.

The CDR3 nucleotides are TGTGCCAGCAGTTTATCAGGAGGGGAAGGCAATCAGCCCCAGCATTTT. This translates into CASSLSGGEGNQPQHF. The chain joins TRBV27 to TRBJ1-5, with D maybe TRBD1 (5 bases). Per the germline V gene, CDR1 is MNHEY and CDR2 is SMNVEV (reference sequence). Trimming removed 0 bases at V and 2 bases at J, with 11 bases between. CDR3 length: 16 residues.